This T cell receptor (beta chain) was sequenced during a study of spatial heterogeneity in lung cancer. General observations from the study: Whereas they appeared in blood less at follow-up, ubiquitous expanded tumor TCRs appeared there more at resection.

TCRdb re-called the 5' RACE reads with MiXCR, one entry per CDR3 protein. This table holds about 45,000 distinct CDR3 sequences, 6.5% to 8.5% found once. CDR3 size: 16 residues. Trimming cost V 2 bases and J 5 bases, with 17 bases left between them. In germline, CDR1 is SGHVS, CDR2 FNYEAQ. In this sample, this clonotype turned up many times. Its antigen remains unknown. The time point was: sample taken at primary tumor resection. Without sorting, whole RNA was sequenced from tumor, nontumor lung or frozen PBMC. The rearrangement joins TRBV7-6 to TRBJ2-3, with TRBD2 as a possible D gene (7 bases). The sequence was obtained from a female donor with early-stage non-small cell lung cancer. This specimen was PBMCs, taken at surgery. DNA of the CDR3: TGTGCCAGCAGCTTAAACCCGGGGGGCGGTATAGATACGCAGTATTTT. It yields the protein CASSLNPGGGIDTQYF.